Shown below are 9 T cell receptor beta chains from a single sample sequenced in a study of type 1 regulatory T cells. TCRdb recomputed calls from the reads with MiXCR, one row per CDR3 protein. Of 68,000 or so distinct CDR3 sequences in the sample, around 49% were seen once. Their cognate antigens are unknown. Sequencing was carried out using cultured non-Tr1 T cells, either the whole culture or a sorted T cell fraction (not recorded which). All receptors come from a human donor in good health.

The CDR3 is CASSIYSGTGVSEQYF. CDR3 coding DNA: TGTGCCAGCAGCATCTACTCCGGGACAGGGGTATCCGAGCAGTACTTC. J is TRBJ2-7 and V is TRBV5-8; 10 bases match TRBD1. Germline values: CDR1 SGHTS, CDR2 YDEGEE. The CDR3 sequence is 16 residues long. V dropped 4 bases and J dropped 6; count of bases not matched to a gene: 13.

The gene calls are TRBV5-4 and TRBJ2-5, with TRBD2 as a possible D gene (6 bases). Deletions cut 3 bases from V and 3 bases from J, with 18 bases between. Germline V CDR1 and CDR2: SGHNT, YYREEE (reference sequence). The CDR3 sequence is 16 residues long. CDR3 residues: CASSSARGTLEETQYF. As DNA, the CDR3 is TGTGCCAGCAGCTCCGCACGGGGGACTCTGGAAGAGACCCAGTACTTC.

The chain links TRBV28 to TRBJ1-2; the match to TRBD1 covers 9 bases. Trimming cost V 10 bases and J 8 bases; bases outside gene matches: 5. Germline V CDR1 and CDR2: MDHEN, SYDVKM. The CDR3 length is 11 residues. The CDR3 is CAIQGATGYTF. The CDR3 region has the DNA TGTGCCATACAGGGGGCGACAGGCTACACCTTC.

The chain uses TRBV7-9 and TRBJ2-7; possibly TRBD1 for D (6 bases). Trimming took 5 bases from V and 1 from J, leaving 18 bases between them. The CDR3 runs to 16 residues. In germline, CDR1 is SEHNR, CDR2 FQNEAQ (reference sequence). This chain's CDR3 is CASSPRQATQSYEQYF. The CDR3 nucleotides are TGTGCCAGCAGCCCGCGACAGGCGACCCAGTCCTACGAGCAGTACTTC.

J is TRBJ2-5 and V is TRBV7-8; 8 bases are shared with TRBD2. The CDR3 extends over 16 amino acids. Germline assignment: CDR1 SGHVS and CDR2 FQNEAQ. V was clipped by 5 bases and J by 2 bases; unmatched bases: 10. CDR3 loop: CASSPLRGGPQETQYF. The CDR3 nucleotides are TGTGCCAGCAGCCCCCTTCGGGGGGGGCCGCAAGAGACCCAGTACTTC. The variable domain in full, with the rest retrieved from reference TRBV7-8 and TRBJ2-5, is GAGVSQSPRYKVAKRGQDVALRCDPISGHVSLFWYQQALGQGPEFLTYFQNEAQLDKSGLPSDRFFAERPEGSVSTLKIQRTQQEDSAVYLCASSPLRGGPQETQYFGPGTRLLVL.

This clonotype was counted between two and nine times. Relative to the germline gene, one junction end is altered; a read error may explain this. The chain recombines TRBV7-9 with TRBJ1-1; 8 bases align to TRBD1. This CDR3 spans 14 amino acids. Germline-derived CDR1 and CDR2 are SEHNR and FQNEAQ (reference sequence). The CDR3 loop reads CASNLAGGYAEAFF. The CDR3 DNA sequence: TGTGCCAGCAACTTAGCAGGGGGCTATGCTGAAGCTTTCTTT.

To note about this clonotype: A much larger clone sits a single nucleotide away, making a read error possible. V usage is TRBV7-2 and J usage is TRBJ1-6; 8 nucleotides align to TRBD1. Germline CDR1 and CDR2: SGHTA and FQGNSA. The length of the CDR3 is 14 residues. CDR3 residues: CASSPQGANSPFHF. CDR3 sequence (DNA): TGTGCCAGCAGCCCCCAGGGGGCGAATTCACCCTTCCACTTT.

This clonotype was found a few times. V usage is TRBV7-8 and J usage is TRBJ2-2; unclear D gene. Germline V CDR1 and CDR2: SGHVS, FQNEAQ. The CDR3 is 16 residues long. Trimming removed 1 base from V and 0 bases from J, with 9 bases in between. The CDR3 loop reads CASSLGHIANTGELFF. CDR3 sequence (DNA): TGTGCCAGCAGCTTAGGGCACATCGCGAACACCGGGGAGCTGTTTTTT.

The chain combines TRBV6-6 with TRBJ1-2, with unresolved D. This CDR3 contains 12 residues. CDR1 and CDR2 from the germline V gene are MNHNY and SVGAGI (reference sequence). Trimming removed 2 bases from V and 8 bases from J, with 9 bases in between. This chain's CDR3 is CASSYGAWGYTF. The CDR3 nucleotides are TGTGCCAGCAGTTACGGAGCCTGGGGCTACACCTTC.